This record concerns one T cell receptor beta chain sequence. Its antigen is not identified. PCR used 60 Vbeta primers and 13 Jbeta primers. Only in-frame clones appear in the TCRdb table, and some are missing; sequencing was by immunoSEQ multiplex PCR. Its clone listing holds about 90,000 clones. The sample originates from a study of cytomegalovirus exposure and HLA in healthy donors. Germline CDR1 is SGDLS and CDR2 is YYNGEE. This CDR3 has 15 amino acids. V lost 3 bases and J 0 bases, leaving 12 bases between the germline ends. Findings and limits, study-wide: Accurate predictions that matched the HLA-A and HLA-B alleles of most subjects were reportedly made from TCR beta sequences. Later analysis associated a missense DCLRE1C variant with TCR beta V- and J-gene trimming. Some segments of the V type, notably TRBV6-2 and TRBV6-3, were excluded as indistinguishable. Several of the most significant clusters appeared, in a later analysis, to be linked to common viral pathogens.

The genes are TRBV9 and TRBJ1-1; D not certain. The clonotype comes from a woman aged 25 to 39 in good health and CMV-seronegative. Source material: PBMCs. CDR3 sequence (DNA): TGTGCCAGCAGCGCCGAGAGAGGGATGAACACTGAAGCTTTCTTT. Translating it yields CASSAERGMNTEAFF.